The rows below give T cell receptor beta chains drawn from one sample of a study of CD8 T cells in ankylosing spondylitis. TCRdb re-called the 5' RACE reads with MiXCR, one entry per CDR3 protein. The data hold 30,000 to 45,000 distinct CDR3 sequences, with approximately 15% observed a single time. The sequenced material came from blood. These receptors originate from a male donor with ankylosing spondylitis or in good health (not recorded which). The CDR3 runs from the conserved cysteine through the conserved F or W. The order of the fields is V gene, J gene, clone size, D gene, CDR3 protein, CDR3 DNA. D genes are given only for firm matches. Where a row states a size, it is once, few, many or the class of an expanded clone; other rows omit it.

v_gene: TRBV12-5; j_gene: TRBJ2-1; abundance: few; d_gene: TRBD1; CDR3aa: CASGNGQGTYNEQFF; CDR3nt: TGTGCTAGTGGTAACGGACAGGGAACCTACAATGAGCAGTTCTTC
v_gene: TRBV5-1; j_gene: TRBJ2-7; abundance: few; d_gene: -; CDR3aa: CASSLGDLSYEQYF; CDR3nt: TGCGCCAGCAGCTTGGGGGACTTGAGCTACGAGCAGTACTTC
v_gene: TRBV5-1; j_gene: TRBJ2-5; abundance: -; d_gene: -; CDR3aa: CASSANQETQYF; CDR3nt: TGCGCCAGCAGCGCGAACCAAGAGACCCAGTACTTC
v_gene: TRBV11-2; j_gene: TRBJ1-5; abundance: few; d_gene: TRBD1; CDR3aa: CASSLDQGVQPQHF; CDR3nt: TGTGCCAGCAGCTTAGATCAGGGGGTTCAGCCCCAGCATTTT
v_gene: TRBV28; j_gene: TRBJ1-1; abundance: -; d_gene: -; CDR3aa: CASSLRSGLGFAFF; CDR3nt: TGTGCCAGCAGTTTACGGTCAGGGCTGGGTTTCGCTTTCTTT
v_gene: TRBV7-2; j_gene: TRBJ2-1; abundance: few; d_gene: -; CDR3aa: CASSLAGDLGEQFF; CDR3nt: TGTGCCAGCAGCTTAGCGGGGGACCTTGGCGAGCAGTTCTTC
v_gene: TRBV7-2; j_gene: TRBJ1-1; abundance: once; d_gene: TRBD1; CDR3aa: CASSTLQGRTEAFF; CDR3nt: TGTGCCAGCAGCACCTTACAGGGGAGGACTGAAGCTTTCTTT
v_gene: TRBV28; j_gene: TRBJ2-1; abundance: few; d_gene: TRBD1; CDR3aa: CASSWTGQGFYNEQFF; CDR3nt: TGTGCCAGCAGTTGGACCGGACAGGGATTTTACAATGAGCAGTTCTTC
v_gene: TRBV20-1; j_gene: TRBJ2-3; abundance: few; d_gene: -; CDR3aa: CSARDWGAEDTQYF; CDR3nt: TGCAGTGCTAGAGATTGGGGGGCAGAAGATACGCAGTATTTT
v_gene: TRBV5-1; j_gene: TRBJ2-7; abundance: -; d_gene: TRBD2; CDR3aa: CASSWGLAGAYEQYF; CDR3nt: TGCGCCAGCAGCTGGGGACTAGCGGGAGCATACGAGCAGTACTTC
v_gene: TRBV12-3/TRBV12-4; j_gene: TRBJ2-2; abundance: -; d_gene: -; CDR3aa: CASSLEVRAGELFF; CDR3nt: TGTGCCAGCAGTTTAGAGGTCAGGGCCGGGGAGCTGTTTTTT
v_gene: TRBV20-1; j_gene: TRBJ1-4; abundance: few; d_gene: -; CDR3aa: CSASGTGEKLFF; CDR3nt: TGCAGTGCTTCAGGGACCGGGGAAAAACTGTTTTTT
v_gene: TRBV4-3; j_gene: TRBJ1-1; abundance: few; d_gene: -; CDR3aa: CASSQLEGSAEAFF; CDR3nt: TGCGCCAGCAGCCAATTAGAAGGGTCAGCTGAAGCTTTCTTT
v_gene: TRBV6-2/TRBV6-3; j_gene: TRBJ1-1; abundance: -; d_gene: -; CDR3aa: CASSYSGRSEAFF; CDR3nt: TGTGCCAGCAGTTACTCGGGGAGGAGTGAAGCTTTCTTT
v_gene: TRBV14; j_gene: TRBJ2-1; abundance: few; d_gene: TRBD2; CDR3aa: CASSQGGKVAGRSSYNEQFF; CDR3nt: TGTGCCAGCAGCCAAGGAGGGAAGGTAGCGGGGAGGAGCTCCTACAATGAGCAGTTCTTC
v_gene: TRBV5-1; j_gene: TRBJ1-4; abundance: -; d_gene: -; CDR3aa: CASSLEGGTEKLFF; CDR3nt: TGCGCCAGCAGCTTGGAGGGAGGGACCGAAAAACTGTTTTTT
v_gene: TRBV29-1; j_gene: TRBJ1-1; abundance: -; d_gene: TRBD1; CDR3aa: CSARTGGDTEAFF; CDR3nt: TGCAGCGCCCGGACAGGGGGGGACACTGAAGCTTTCTTT
v_gene: TRBV21-1; j_gene: TRBJ2-3; abundance: few; d_gene: -; CDR3aa: CASSGGGPNVDTQYF; CDR3nt: TGTGCCAGCAGCGGGGGCGGTCCCAACGTAGATACGCAGTATTTT
v_gene: TRBV5-5; j_gene: TRBJ1-1; abundance: few; d_gene: -; CDR3aa: CASSLVGGEAFF; CDR3nt: TGTGCCAGCAGCTTGGTTGGGGGGGAAGCTTTCTTT
v_gene: TRBV19; j_gene: TRBJ2-1; abundance: few; d_gene: -; CDR3aa: CASSIGSNEQFF; CDR3nt: TGTGCCAGTAGTATAGGTAGCAATGAGCAGTTCTTC
v_gene: TRBV20-1; j_gene: TRBJ2-7; abundance: many; d_gene: TRBD2; CDR3aa: CSARDGTSGRYEQYF; CDR3nt: TGCAGTGCTAGAGATGGGACTAGCGGGAGGTACGAGCAGTACTTC
v_gene: TRBV25-1; j_gene: TRBJ2-1; abundance: few; d_gene: -; CDR3aa: CASSQSTANYNEQFF; CDR3nt: TGTGCCAGCAGTCAAAGCACCGCCAACTACAATGAGCAGTTCTTC
v_gene: TRBV29-1; j_gene: TRBJ2-5; abundance: -; d_gene: -; CDR3aa: CSAALETQYF; CDR3nt: TGCAGCGCCGCATTGGAGACCCAGTACTTC
v_gene: TRBV7-9; j_gene: TRBJ2-3; abundance: few; d_gene: -; CDR3aa: CASSLLIADTQYF; CDR3nt: TGTGCCAGCAGCTTATTAATCGCAGATACGCAGTATTTT
v_gene: TRBV7-3; j_gene: TRBJ2-5; abundance: medium-sized; d_gene: TRBD2; CDR3aa: CASSLTGGETQYF; CDR3nt: TGTGCCAGCAGCTTAACGGGGGGGGAGACCCAGTACTTC
v_gene: TRBV12-3/TRBV12-4; j_gene: TRBJ2-1; abundance: -; d_gene: TRBD2; CDR3aa: CASSFLAGAAYNEQFF; CDR3nt: TGTGCCAGCAGTTTCTTAGCGGGAGCGGCCTACAATGAGCAGTTCTTC
v_gene: TRBV29-1; j_gene: TRBJ2-2; abundance: few; d_gene: TRBD2; CDR3aa: CSVGTTNTGELFF; CDR3nt: TGCAGCGTCGGGACTACAAACACCGGGGAGCTGTTTTTT
v_gene: TRBV28; j_gene: TRBJ2-7; abundance: -; d_gene: TRBD1; CDR3aa: CASTLTGNEQYF; CDR3nt: TGTGCCAGCACCCTGACAGGGAATGAGCAGTACTTC
v_gene: TRBV6-5; j_gene: TRBJ2-1; abundance: -; d_gene: -; CDR3aa: CASSRLNEQFF; CDR3nt: TGTGCCAGCAGCCGCCTGAATGAGCAGTTCTTC
v_gene: TRBV6-5; j_gene: TRBJ2-7; abundance: few; d_gene: TRBD2; CDR3aa: CASSQLAGNSYEQYF; CDR3nt: TGTGCCAGCAGTCAACTAGCGGGAAATTCCTACGAGCAGTACTTC
v_gene: TRBV4-1; j_gene: TRBJ1-1; abundance: -; d_gene: -; CDR3aa: CASSRIPGMNTEAFF; CDR3nt: TGCGCCAGCAGCCGGATTCCCGGGATGAACACTGAAGCTTTCTTT
v_gene: TRBV5-1; j_gene: TRBJ2-3; abundance: few; d_gene: -; CDR3aa: CASSSRWGTQYF; CDR3nt: TGCGCCAGCAGTTCGCGTTGGGGTACGCAGTATTTT
v_gene: TRBV12-3/TRBV12-4; j_gene: TRBJ2-2; abundance: -; d_gene: TRBD2; CDR3aa: CASTRAGLFFGELFF; CDR3nt: TGTGCCAGCACCCGAGCGGGGCTGTTTTTCGGGGAGCTGTTTTTT
v_gene: TRBV28; j_gene: TRBJ2-1; abundance: few; d_gene: -; CDR3aa: CASSLNEQFF; CDR3nt: TGTGCCAGCAGTTTAAATGAGCAGTTCTTC
v_gene: TRBV7-9; j_gene: TRBJ2-1; abundance: few; d_gene: -; CDR3aa: CASSFSESSYNEQFF; CDR3nt: TGTGCCAGCAGCTTCAGCGAGAGCTCCTACAATGAGCAGTTCTTC
v_gene: TRBV14; j_gene: TRBJ1-4; abundance: few; d_gene: -; CDR3aa: CASSQIREKLFF; CDR3nt: TGTGCCAGCAGCCAAATCAGGGAAAAACTGTTTTTT
v_gene: TRBV10-3; j_gene: TRBJ2-5; abundance: few; d_gene: TRBD1; CDR3aa: CAISEPPRGRDSQETQYF; CDR3nt: TGTGCCATCAGTGAGCCCCCCAGGGGGCGCGACTCCCAAGAGACCCAGTACTTC
v_gene: TRBV6-5; j_gene: TRBJ1-5; abundance: few; d_gene: -; CDR3aa: CASSLRGAYQPQHF; CDR3nt: TGTGCCAGCAGCCTTAGAGGGGCCTATCAGCCCCAGCATTTT
v_gene: TRBV28; j_gene: TRBJ1-4; abundance: -; d_gene: -; CDR3aa: CASSSPWTQGKLFF; CDR3nt: TGTGCCAGCAGCTCACCATGGACCCAGGGAAAACTGTTTTTT
v_gene: TRBV7-6; j_gene: TRBJ2-3; abundance: -; d_gene: -; CDR3aa: CASSHGLTDTQYF; CDR3nt: TGTGCCAGCAGCCATGGACTCACAGATACGCAGTATTTT
v_gene: TRBV15; j_gene: TRBJ2-1; abundance: -; d_gene: -; CDR3aa: CATSTTGHNEQFF; CDR3nt: TGTGCCACCAGCACTACAGGGCATAATGAGCAGTTCTTC
v_gene: TRBV7-9; j_gene: TRBJ1-1; abundance: -; d_gene: -; CDR3aa: CASSFLNTEAFF; CDR3nt: TGTGCCAGCAGCTTTCTGAACACTGAAGCTTTCTTT